The 5 T cell receptor beta chains listed next were all sequenced from one sample in a study of OX40 agonist ivuxolimab in advanced cancers. Assay: immunoSEQ multiplex PCR; the TCRdb copy retains only in-frame clones and omits some. The sample has 100,000 or so clones; around 84% are singletons. Sequencing used CD4+ or CD8+ T cells sorted from blood, obtained in a trial of the OX40 agonist ivuxolimab. These receptor sequences come from an adult with an advanced solid tumor such as melanoma, head and neck, liver or kidney cancer.

This clone was seen a single time. The chain combines TRBV19 with TRBJ1-4; 9 bases map to TRBD1. Germline V gene lookup returns CDR1 LNHDA and CDR2 SQIVND (reference sequence). Trimming cost V 4 bases and J 5 bases; bases outside gene matches: 8. CDR3 length: 16 amino acids. DNA for the CDR3: TGTGCCAGTAGTAAGAATACAGGGGGCGCGAATGAAAAACTGTTTTTT. Its protein product is CASSKNTGGANEKLFF.

The gene calls are TRBV10-3 and TRBJ1-5; D remains ambiguous. V was cut by 2 bases and J by 1 base, with 9 bases left in between. CDR1 is ENHRY and CDR2 is SYGVKD in the germline V gene. The CDR3 loop spans 15 amino acids. The CDR3 bases are TGTGCCATCAGTGAGGAGGGTCCCAGCAATCAGCCCCAGCATTTT. Its translation is CAISEEGPSNQPQHF.

Only a few counts were recorded for this clone. J is TRBJ1-5 and V is TRBV30; a weak D match, TRBD1 (5 bases). The germline V gene encodes CDR1 GTSNPN and CDR2 SVGIG (reference sequence). V was pared by 1 base and J by 3 bases, with 7 bases between. The CDR3 sequence is 13 residues long. The CDR3 bases are TGTGCCTGGAGTGGGGGCCCCAATCAGCCCCAGCATTTT. Translating it yields CAWSGGPNQPQHF.

The CDR3 bases are TGTGCCAGCAGCCTGCGGACAGGGAGGGGGCAAGAGACCCAGTACTTC. Translated: CASSLRTGRGQETQYF. This chain joins TRBV13 and TRBJ2-5, with a weak D call TRBD1 (8 bases). The V gene's germline CDR1 is PRHDT and CDR2 FYEKMQ (reference sequence). V was shortened by 5 bases and J by 2 bases, with 18 bases between the two germline ends. This CDR3 region has 16 residues.

The chain uses TRBV27 and TRBJ2-7; 7 nucleotides agree with TRBD1. The CDR3 length is 14 residues. After removal of 6 bases from V and 2 bases from J, the junction contained 7 bases not matched to a gene. Germline-derived CDR1 and CDR2 are MNHEY and SMNVEV (reference sequence). CDR3 nucleotides: TGTGCCAGCAGAGACAGGGTGAGCGCCTACGAGCAGTACTTC. Translating gives CASRDRVSAYEQYF.